The entry that follows covers one T cell receptor (beta chain) sequence. The trim removed 1 base at V and 1 base at J, leaving 0 bases unmatched. Germline V gene lookup returns CDR1 LNHNV and CDR2 YYDKDF (reference sequence). This CDR3 has 14 amino acids. This sample is part of a study of blood T cell repertoires in COVID-19. About the study: Donors in the United States, Italy and Spain gave samples during acute or convalescent COVID-19.

In the study's own analysis: Amplification of reference gene primers was used by the study to estimate nucleated cell counts. Data came from immunoSEQ multiplex PCR; TCRdb stores just in-frame clones and leaves some out. V, J and clone size derive from that table, while D and trimming were established from the DNA sequence. The sample lists under 350,000 clones, approximately 86% occurring once. Sample: peripheral blood. This receptor was identified in a man aged 65-85 years with acute or convalescent COVID-19. This sequence joins TRBV15 and TRBJ1-2; 7 bases line up with TRBD1. The CDR3 loop is CATSRGDSNYGYTF. The CDR3 DNA sequence: TGTGCCACCAGCAGAGGGGACAGTAACTATGGCTACACCTTC.